One and the same sample provided the 16 T cell receptor beta chains below, sequenced in a study of shared clonotypes between healthy human individuals. TCRdb's table, derived via immunoSEQ multiplex PCR, lists solely in-frame clones and lacks some. This sample has 2 million to 2.5 million clones, with more than 80% found just once. Specimen: naive CD4+ T cells from PBMCs. Described subset: CD45RA+ positively selected. Source of these receptors: a man in his late teens or twenties in good health. Some clones in this sample may be carry-over from other donors' samples.

The chain couples TRBV5-1 to TRBJ2-1, with D possibly TRBD2 on 5 matching bases. CDR1 and CDR2 (germline): SGHRS, YFSETQ. Trimming took 0 bases from V and 7 from J, leaving 17 bases between them. The CDR3 covers 16 residues. In nucleotides, the CDR3 is TGCGCCAGCAGCTTGGTGGCCCGGGAATCGTGGAATGAGCAGTTCTTC. Translated, it gives CASSLVARESWNEQFF.

On this clone: This sample also contains other DNA sequences that code for the same CDR3. The chain employs TRBV5-1 and TRBJ1-3, with D hard to call. Germline CDR1 reads SGHRS; CDR2 reads YFSETQ. This CDR3 is 14 amino acids long. V was trimmed by 2 bases and J by 2 bases, leaving 8 bases between them. For the CDR3, the DNA is TGCGCCAGCAGCTTCGACGGTACTGGAAACACCATATATTTT. It translates to CASSFDGTGNTIYF.

The V call is TRBV7-3, the J call TRBJ2-5; the D is unclear. V lost 5 bases, J lost 5 bases, and 9 bases lay in between. This CDR3 contains 12 residues. The germline V gene encodes CDR1 SGHTA and CDR2 FQGTGA. CDR3 nucleotides: TGTGCCAGCAGCCCCCCTATGGAGACCCAGTACTTC. The encoded protein is CASSPPMETQYF.

The V and J genes are TRBV7-9 and TRBJ1-1; 12 bases agree with TRBD1. The ends lost 2 bases at V and 5 bases at J; junction bases unmatched: 6. CDR1 and CDR2 (germline): SEHNR, FQNEAQ (reference sequence). The CDR3 is 16 amino acids. The CDR3: CASSLRGQGAKTEAFF. CDR3 nucleotides: TGTGCCAGCAGCTTAAGGGGACAGGGGGCAAAGACTGAAGCTTTCTTT. Based on the CDR3 plus reference TRBV7-9 and TRBJ1-1, the full variable domain is DTGVSQNPRHKITKRGQNVTFRCDPISEHNRLYWYRQTLGQGPEFLTYFQNEAQLEKSRLLSDRFSAERPKGSFSTLEIQRTEQGDSAMYLCASSLRGQGAKTEAFFGQGTRLTVV.

The rearrangement uses TRBV7-9 and TRBJ2-7; 7 positions agree with TRBD1. Unmatched junction bases numbered 5, after V lost 4 bases and J lost 2 bases. This CDR3 comprises 14 residues. Germline V lookup: CDR1 SEHNR, CDR2 FQNEAQ (reference sequence). The CDR3 DNA sequence: TGTGCCAGCAGCTCCAGGACAGGTCCCTACGAGCAGTACTTC. Translation: CASSSRTGPYEQYF.

The chain combines TRBV5-1 with TRBJ1-2; D unclear. Germline CDR1 SGHRS, CDR2 YFSETQ. The CDR3 totals 16 residues. Between the trimmed V and J ends, which lost 0 bases and 4 bases, there was a span of 16 bases. CDR3 amino acids: CASSLAAGYWSYGYTF. The CDR3 DNA is TGCGCCAGCAGCTTGGCCGCGGGGTATTGGTCCTATGGCTACACCTTC.

The chain combines TRBV4-1 with TRBJ2-5, with 12 positions matching TRBD1. Per germline, CDR1 MGHRA and CDR2 YSYEKL. V gave up 1 base and J gave up 5 bases; unmatched junction bases: 2. The CDR3 sequence is 15 residues long. In nucleotides, the CDR3 is TGCGCCAGCAGCCAAGGGGACAGGGGGCTTGAGACCCAGTACTTC. Residues: CASSQGDRGLETQYF.

This clone was detected only a few times. This chain links TRBV9 with TRBJ2-2; D call uncertain. Trimming shortened V by 4 bases and J by 0 bases, and 10 bases separated the two germline ends. Germline V gives CDR1 SGDLS, CDR2 YYNGEE. This CDR3 comprises 15 residues. The CDR3 DNA is TGTGCCAGCAGCCCCCTCCGTTCGAACACCGGGGAGCTGTTTTTT. Protein sequence: CASSPLRSNTGELFF.

The chain combines TRBV5-1 with TRBJ1-1, with D perhaps matching TRBD1 (6 bases). Germline loops: CDR1 SGHRS, CDR2 YFSETQ. Trimming took 3 bases from V and 0 from J, leaving 9 bases between them. The CDR3 consists of 14 residues. Written as DNA, the CDR3 is TGCGCCAGCAGCTGGGGACACTTGAACACTGAAGCTTTCTTT. Protein: CASSWGHLNTEAFF. The full variable domain, in which reference TRBV5-1 and TRBJ1-1 provide the parts outside the CDR3, is KAGVTQTPRYLIKTRGQQVTLSCSPISGHRSVSWYQQTPGQGLQFLFEYFSETQRNKGNFPGRFSGRQFSNSRSEMNVSTLELGDSALYLCASSWGHLNTEAFFGQGTRLTVV.

The chain joins TRBV7-3 to TRBJ2-3; D may be TRBD1 or TRBD2 (5 bases each). The germline V gene encodes CDR1 SGHTA and CDR2 FQGTGA. The CDR3 covers 14 residues. Deletions cut 2 bases from V and 5 bases from J, with 11 bases between. The CDR3 here is CASSLWGSGDTQYF. CDR3 DNA: TGTGCCAGCAGCTTATGGGGGAGCGGAGATACGCAGTATTTT.

The chain carries TRBV9 and TRBJ2-6; 8 nucleotides align to TRBD2. The CDR3 consists of 15 residues. Per the germline V gene, CDR1 is SGDLS and CDR2 is YYNGEE. With V trimmed by 2 bases and J by 4 bases, 2 bases remained unmatched. The CDR3 region is CASSVSGGGANVLTF. CDR3 DNA sequence: TGTGCCAGCAGCGTCAGCGGGGGAGGGGCCAACGTCCTGACTTTC.

V usage is TRBV28 and J usage is TRBJ1-1; D possibly corresponds to TRBD1 (5 bases). CDR1 MDHEN and CDR2 SYDVKM come from the germline V gene. V was clipped by 6 bases and J by 6 bases, with 14 bases between them. The CDR3 length is 13 residues. The CDR3 region has the DNA TGTGCCAGCAGCCGGCAGGGAACCTCTGAAGCTTTCTTT. Protein sequence: CASSRQGTSEAFF.

J is TRBJ2-1 and V is TRBV5-4, with 9 bases identical to TRBD1. J gave up 8 bases and V 4 bases, and 16 bases lay outside the gene matches. CDR1 is SGHNT and CDR2 is YYREEE in the germline V gene (reference sequence). The CDR3 sequence is 17 residues long. The CDR3 region has the DNA TGTGCCAGCAGCCCAACCTTAGCGGGTAGACAGGGGGATGAGCAGTTCTTC. Translation gives CASSPTLAGRQGDEQFF.

The CDR3 coding sequence is TGTGCCAGCAGCCAAGGTTTGGGGAGTAGGACTGAAGCTTTCTTT. Amino acid sequence: CASSQGLGSRTEAFF. The rearrangement joins TRBV14 to TRBJ1-1; D remains unclear. Germline V gene sequence: CDR1 SGHDN, CDR2 FVKESK. The length of the CDR3 is 15 residues. V lost 1 base, J lost 5 bases, and 14 bases lay in between.

V is TRBV18 and J is TRBJ2-3; maybe TRBD2 (5 bases). The V gene lost 2 bases and the J gene lost 3 bases, with 9 bases spanning the gap. The CDR3 consists of 14 residues. Looked up from germline, CDR1 is KGHSH and CDR2 is LQKENI. The CDR3 bases are TGTGCCAGCTCACCAGTAGCGCTGACAGATACGCAGTATTTT. This sequence encodes CASSPVALTDTQYF.

The genes are TRBV10-3 and TRBJ2-3; 10 bases fit TRBD2. V shed 2 bases, J shed 0 bases, and the junction held 8 bases outside the gene matches. The CDR3 has 18 amino acids. The germline gives CDR1 ENHRY, CDR2 SYGVKD. CDR3 bases: TGTGCCATCAGTGAGCGCCTAGCGGGAGCTCGAAGCACAGATACGCAGTATTTT. Translated, it gives CAISERLAGARSTDTQYF.